Detailed here is one T cell receptor (beta chain). Its antigen is unidentified. This sample is drawn from a study of shared clonotypes between healthy human individuals. It was into CD45RA+ naive and CD45RA-negative memory subsets that the CD4+ cells were split. Trimming took 3 bases from V and 3 from J, leaving 11 bases between them. The CDR3 totals 14 residues. The germline V gene encodes CDR1 SGHVS and CDR2 FNYEAQ. Overall study findings and caveats: In general, naive subsets displayed greater estimated richness than memory subsets did. It was the non-shared clonotypes that had lower generation probabilities than clonotypes shared by all four donors.

Once extracted for a subset, genomic DNA was divided evenly among several immunoSEQ plates. Measured with immunoSEQ multiplex PCR; TCRdb has only the in-frame clones, and not every one. The repertoire has 1,500,000 or so clones, 98% of them found once; the top ten carry approximately 0.38%. The sequence was obtained from a young man in good health. Sequencing used naive CD4+ T cells sorted from blood. Subset described: CD45RA+ positively selected. V usage is TRBV7-6 and J usage is TRBJ1-1, with unresolved D. CDR3 DNA sequence: TGTGCCAGCAGCTTTGCAGGCTGGGACACTGAAGCTTTCTTT. This codes for CASSFAGWDTEAFF.